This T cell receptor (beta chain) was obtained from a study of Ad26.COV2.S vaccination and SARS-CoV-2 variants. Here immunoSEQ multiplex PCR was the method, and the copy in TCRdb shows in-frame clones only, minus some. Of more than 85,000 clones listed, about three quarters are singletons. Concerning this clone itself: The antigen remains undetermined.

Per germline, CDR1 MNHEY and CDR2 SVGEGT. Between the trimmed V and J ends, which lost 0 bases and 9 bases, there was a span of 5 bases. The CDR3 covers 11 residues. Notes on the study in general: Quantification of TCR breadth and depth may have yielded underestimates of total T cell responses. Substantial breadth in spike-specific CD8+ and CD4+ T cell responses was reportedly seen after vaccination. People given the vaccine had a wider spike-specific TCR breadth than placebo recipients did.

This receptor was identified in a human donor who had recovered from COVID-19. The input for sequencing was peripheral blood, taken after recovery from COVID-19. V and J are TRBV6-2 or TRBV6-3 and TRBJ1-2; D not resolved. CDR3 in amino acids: CASSYSISYTF. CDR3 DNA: TGTGCCAGCAGTTACTCGATCAGCTACACCTTC.